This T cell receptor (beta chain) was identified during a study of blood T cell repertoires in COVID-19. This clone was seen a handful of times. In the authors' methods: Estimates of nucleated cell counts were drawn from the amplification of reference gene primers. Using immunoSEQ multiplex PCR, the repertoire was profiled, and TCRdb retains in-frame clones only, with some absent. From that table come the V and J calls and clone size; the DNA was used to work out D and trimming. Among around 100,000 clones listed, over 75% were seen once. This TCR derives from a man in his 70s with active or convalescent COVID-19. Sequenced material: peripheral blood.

CDR3 sequence: CASSPTDYYNYGYTF. CDR3 in DNA: TGTGCCAGTAGTCCAACAGACTATTATAACTATGGCTACACCTTC. This chain links TRBV19 with TRBJ1-2, with D uncertain. With 5 bases removed from V and 1 base from J, the gap between germline ends came to 14 bases. The CDR3 has 15 amino acids. From germline, CDR1 is LNHDA and CDR2 SQIVND (reference sequence).